This TCR beta chain was recovered during a study of blood T cell repertoires in COVID-19. Measured with immunoSEQ multiplex PCR; TCRdb has only the in-frame clones, and not every one. The table has 260,000 or so clones, roughly four fifths seen once. The V end was cut by 6 bases, the J end by 4 bases, with 13 bases between. This CDR3 contains 14 residues. CDR1 and CDR2 (germline): MNHEY, SVGAGI. The TCR was taken from a woman in her 70s with acute or convalescent COVID-19. The chain uses TRBV6-5 and TRBJ1-3; D unclear. The sample taken for sequencing was peripheral blood. In DNA form, the CDR3 reads TGTGCCAGCAGGAGGTATAATAAAGGAAACACCATATATTTT. It is translated as CASRRYNKGNTIYF.